Each of the 20 T cell receptor beta chains below was sequenced from the same sample in a study of blood T cell repertoires in COVID-19. TCRdb keeps only in-frame clones here, not all; method: immunoSEQ multiplex PCR. The top ten hold just over 1% of the sample, which has about 350,000 clones, 88% seen once. Sequencing was carried out using PBMCs or T cells enriched from blood (not recorded which). The source is a woman aged 30 to 39 who had been exposed to COVID-19.

This chain joins TRBV28 and TRBJ2-4; 11 bases line up with TRBD2. CDR1 and CDR2 (germline): MDHEN, SYDVKM. The CDR3 is 16 residues long. The J segment lost 6 bases and the V segment lost 5 bases, leaving 9 bases of the junction unmatched. The CDR3: CASSPGTSGPVNIQYF. In DNA form, the CDR3 reads TGTGCCAGCAGTCCAGGGACTAGCGGTCCCGTAAACATTCAGTACTTC. Based on the CDR3 plus reference TRBV28 and TRBJ2-4, the full variable domain is DVKVTQSSRYLVKRTGEKVFLECVQDMDHENMFWYRQDPGLGLRLIYFSYDVKMKEKGDIPEGYSVSREKKERFSLILESASTNQTSMYLCASSPGTSGPVNIQYFGAGTRLSVL.

The rearrangement joins TRBV9 to TRBJ1-2; TRBD1 aligns across 8 bases. Germline loops: CDR1 SGDLS, CDR2 YYNGEE. The CDR3 consists of 16 residues. The V and J ends lost 0 bases and 3 bases, in that order; junction bases with no gene match: 7. The CDR3 coding sequence is TGTGCCAGCAGCGTAGAGCAACAGGGGGACGACTATGGCTACACCTTC. This translates into CASSVEQQGDDYGYTF.

V and J are TRBV7-3 and TRBJ2-1; 8 positions agree with TRBD1. The CDR3 loop spans 15 amino acids. Germline V lookup: CDR1 SGHTA, CDR2 FQGTGA. V lost 5 bases and J lost 3; bases outside the gene matches: 6. CDR3 DNA: TGTGCCAGCAGCCCCGGACAGGGCCTCTACAATGAGCAGTTCTTC. Protein: CASSPGQGLYNEQFF. Using reference TRBV7-3 and TRBJ2-1 for the parts outside the CDR3, the full variable domain is GAGVSQTPSNKVTEKGKYVELRCDPISGHTALYWYRQSLGQGPEFLIYFQGTGAADDSGLPNDRFFAVRPEGSVSTLKIQRTERGDSAVYLCASSPGQGLYNEQFFGPGTRLTVL.

The V and J genes are TRBV7-3 and TRBJ1-6; no reliable D call. Per the germline V gene, CDR1 is SGHTA and CDR2 is FQGTGA. V was pared by 2 bases and J by 0 bases, with 8 bases between. The CDR3 totals 16 residues. The CDR3 is CASSLPQSSYNSPLHF. DNA of the CDR3: TGTGCCAGCAGCTTACCACAGAGCTCCTATAATTCACCCCTCCACTTT.

The gene calls are TRBV9 and TRBJ2-1; 8 nucleotides match TRBD2. Germline loops: CDR1 SGDLS, CDR2 YYNGEE. CDR3 length: 14 residues. Trimming cost V 4 bases and J 8 bases; bases outside gene matches: 8. CDR3 bases: TGTGCCAGCAGCCCGGGACTAGGGGTCGATGAGCAGTTCTTC. It translates to CASSPGLGVDEQFF.

This chain links TRBV28 with TRBJ2-5, with D maybe TRBD2 (6 bases). The CDR3 contains 14 residues. From germline, CDR1 is MDHEN and CDR2 SYDVKM. Trimming left V 5 bases short and J 1 base short, with 11 bases between. The CDR3 nucleotides read TGTGCCAGCAGTACACCCGGGGGCCAAGAGACCCAGTACTTC. Its translation: CASSTPGGQETQYF. Looking up the rest from reference TRBV28 and TRBJ2-5 gives the full variable domain: DVKVTQSSRYLVKRTGEKVFLECVQDMDHENMFWYRQDPGLGLRLIYFSYDVKMKEKGDIPEGYSVSREKKERFSLILESASTNQTSMYLCASSTPGGQETQYFGPGTRLLVL.

In this sample, this clone turned up a few times. This chain links TRBV6-5 with TRBJ1-1, with 11 bases matching TRBD1. J gave up 5 bases and V 10 bases, and 9 bases lay outside the gene matches. Germline V gene lookup returns CDR1 MNHEY and CDR2 SVGAGI. This CDR3 comprises 14 residues. The CDR3 nucleotides are TGTGCCACCCTAGGAGGACAGGGGGCGACTGAAGCTTTCTTT. Translation gives CATLGGQGATEAFF.

The chain uses TRBV2 and TRBJ2-5; D not resolved. Trimming shortened V by 3 bases and J by 7 bases, and 9 bases separated the two germline ends. Germline lookup yields CDR1 SNHLY and CDR2 FYNNEI. The CDR3 covers 12 residues. Written as DNA, the CDR3 is TGTGCCAGCAGTGAGACACCTGTGACCCAGTACTTC. As protein: CASSETPVTQYF. The full variable domain, with the rest looked up from reference TRBV2 and TRBJ2-5, is EPEVTQTPSHQVTQMGQEVILRCVPISNHLYFYWYRQILGQKVEFLVSFYNNEISEKSEIFDDQFSVERPDGSNFTLKIRSTKLEDSAMYFCASSETPVTQYFGPGTRLLVL.

The chain combines TRBV15 with TRBJ2-3, with D hard to call. This CDR3 spans 17 amino acids. The V gene lost 4 bases and the J gene lost 1 base, with 18 bases spanning the gap. From germline, CDR1 is LNHNV and CDR2 YYDKDF (reference sequence). Written as DNA, the CDR3 is TGTGCCACCAGCAAAAACGAGGCCGTTGTGGGCACAGATACGCAGTATTTT. Its translation: CATSKNEAVVGTDTQYF.

The gene calls are TRBV27 and TRBJ1-4, with D possibly TRBD1 on 5 matching bases. Trimming took off 3 bases at V and 8 bases at J, with 10 bases between the two ends. The CDR3 is made up of 13 amino acids. CDR1 and CDR2 from the germline V gene are MNHEY and SMNVEV (reference sequence). CDR3 in amino acids: CASSLGYREKLFF. The CDR3, as DNA: TGTGCCAGCAGTTTGGGGTACAGGGAAAAACTGTTTTTT. The full variable domain, with the rest looked up from reference TRBV27 and TRBJ1-4, is EAQVTQNPRYLITVTGKKLTVTCSQNMNHEYMSWYRQDPGLGLRQIYYSMNVEVTDKGDVPEGYKVSRKEKRNFPLILESPSPNQTSLYFCASSLGYREKLFFGSGTQLSVL.

This chain uses TRBV9 with TRBJ1-1, with D uncertain. Germline CDR1 reads SGDLS; CDR2 reads YYNGEE. The V gene lost 2 bases and the J gene lost 5 bases, with 10 bases spanning the gap. The CDR3 sequence is 13 residues long. The CDR3 spells CASSVTAWTEAFF. For the CDR3, the DNA is TGTGCCAGCAGCGTTACAGCCTGGACTGAAGCTTTCTTT.

DNA of the CDR3: TGTGCCAGCAGCCCCTTACAGGGAATTCTGGGCTACACCTTC. Translation gives CASSPLQGILGYTF. The gene calls are TRBV7-6 and TRBJ1-2; tentatively, D is TRBD1 (6 bases). Trimming removed 5 bases at V and 8 bases at J, with 18 bases between. This CDR3 is built from 14 residues. From germline, CDR1 is SGHVS and CDR2 FNYEAQ. The full variable domain, completed using reference TRBV7-6 and TRBJ1-2, is GAGVSQSPRYKVTKRGQDVALRCDPISGHVSLYWYRQALGQGPEFLTYFNYEAQQDKSGLPNDRFSAERPEGSISTLTIQRTEQRDSAMYRCASSPLQGILGYTFGSGTRLTVV.

The V call is TRBV28, the J call TRBJ2-1; tentative D call: TRBD2 (6 bases). This CDR3 spans 15 amino acids. V lost 7 bases and J 1 base, leaving 14 bases between the germline ends. Looked up from germline, CDR1 is MDHEN and CDR2 is SYDVKM. CDR3 sequence: CASTIGGVSYNEQFF. The CDR3 DNA follows: TGTGCCAGCACTATAGGAGGGGTTTCCTACAATGAGCAGTTCTTC.

This chain connects TRBV11-2 to TRBJ1-1; D possibly corresponds to TRBD1 (6 bases). V gave up 4 bases and J gave up 0 bases, with 12 bases separating them. Germline V gene lookup returns CDR1 SGHAT and CDR2 FQNNGV. The CDR3 sequence is 15 residues long. The CDR3 loop is CASSWGGPMNTEAFF. CDR3 in DNA: TGTGCCAGCAGCTGGGGGGGGCCAATGAACACTGAAGCTTTCTTT.

This clone was picked up many times. The chain joins TRBV5-6 to TRBJ1-2; TRBD1 is a possible D gene (6 bases). Trimming removed 3 bases at V and 8 bases at J, with 17 bases between. There are 14 residues in the CDR3. CDR1 is SGHDT and CDR2 is YYEEEE in the germline V gene. The CDR3 loop is CASSSGGGAEGYTF. CDR3 DNA: TGTGCCAGCAGCTCCGGTGGGGGGGCCGAGGGCTACACCTTC.

The chain recombines TRBV20-1 with TRBJ1-1; D is ambiguous. The CDR3 has 10 amino acids. CDR1 and CDR2 from the germline V gene are DFQATT and SNEGSKA (reference sequence). The ends were cut back, 5 bases at V and 11 bases at J, with 12 bases in the middle. The CDR3 nucleotides are TGCAGTGCTGGCCAATGGTCGGCTTTCTTT. This codes for CSAGQWSAFF.

The chain couples TRBV7-2 to TRBJ1-6; no reliable D call. CDR3 size: 17 residues. V was shortened by 3 bases and J by 0 bases, with 12 bases between the two germline ends. CDR1 is SGHTA and CDR2 is FQGNSA in the germline V gene. The CDR3 nucleotides read TGTGCCAGCAGCTTCCGCACCTTTAGCTCCTATAATTCACCCCTCCACTTT. Its protein is CASSFRTFSSYNSPLHF.

CDR3 in amino acids: CASSAGPTGELFF. DNA of the CDR3: TGTGCCAGCAGCGCGGGCCCCACCGGGGAGCTGTTTTTT. The V call is TRBV5-5, the J call TRBJ2-2; D may be TRBD2 (5 bases). Germline V gene lookup returns CDR1 SGHKS and CDR2 YYEKEE (reference sequence). The CDR3 is made up of 13 amino acids. V was cut by 4 bases and J by 4 bases, with 8 bases left in between.

The CDR3 loop is CASSPFSGSVGEQYF. In nucleotides, the CDR3 is TGTGCCAGCAGCCCCTTTAGCGGGAGTGTAGGCGAGCAGTACTTC. The V call is TRBV3-1 (or the pseudogene TRBV3-2), the J call TRBJ2-7; the match to TRBD2 covers 9 bases. The CDR3 consists of 15 residues. V shed 4 bases and J 6 bases; nucleotides not matched to a gene: 10. CDR1 LGHDT and CDR2 YNNKEL come from the germline V gene (reference sequence).

The gene calls are TRBV5-5 and TRBJ1-4; TRBD1 agrees at 8 bases. Germline values: CDR1 SGHKS, CDR2 YYEKEE (reference sequence). CDR3 length: 15 residues. V was pared by 1 base and J by 7 bases, with 6 bases of the junction left unmatched. The CDR3 reads CASSLYPGGFEKLFF. The CDR3 coding sequence is TGTGCCAGCAGCTTGTATCCAGGGGGCTTTGAAAAACTGTTTTTT.